One and the same sample provided the 31 T cell receptor beta chains below, sequenced in a study of blood T cell repertoires in COVID-19 (dated by TCRdb to the early 2020s). The method was the immunoSEQ multiplex PCR assay. Drawn from immuneACCESS, this table holds only the in-frame rearrangements with V and J called that TCRdb kept. Clones are partly lost; checked studies trace under half to an unresolved V gene and leave the rest unexplained. The sample includes around 80,000 clones, with about 70% observed a single time. About 5.7% of the sample comes from the top ten. Sequencing was carried out using peripheral blood. Source of these receptors: a man in his forties or fifties with active or convalescent COVID-19.

This chain connects TRBV6-1 to TRBJ1-1; 9 bases are shared with TRBD1. Germline trimming cut 4 bases from V and 3 bases from J; bases unmatched to any gene: 15. The CDR3 spans 18 residues. Per germline, CDR1 MNHNS and CDR2 SASEGT. The CDR3 coding sequence is TGTGCCAGCAGTGGAAGTCGGGGACAGGGAGTTGGCGACACTGAAGCTTTCTTT. It encodes CASSGSRGQGVGDTEAFF.

V is TRBV14 and J is TRBJ1-5, with 7 bases aligning to TRBD1. The junction had 2 bases not matched to a gene; V was cut back by 4 bases and J by 5 bases. The length of the CDR3 is 13 residues. Germline CDR1 reads SGHDN; CDR2 reads FVKESK. The CDR3 here is CASSPQGDQPQHF. CDR3 bases: TGTGCCAGCAGCCCCCAGGGGGATCAGCCCCAGCATTTT.

The chain links TRBV7-8 to TRBJ1-4, with 9 bases fitting TRBD1. The CDR3 runs 15 residues. The germline CDR1 and CDR2 sequences are SGHVS and FQNEAQ. Trimming cost V 4 bases and J 6 bases; bases outside gene matches: 6. CDR3 in DNA: TGTGCCAGCAGCTCCTCGGACAGGGGTGATGAAAAACTGTTTTTT. Protein product: CASSSSDRGDEKLFF. The full variable domain, with the rest looked up from reference TRBV7-8 and TRBJ1-4, is GAGVSQSPRYKVAKRGQDVALRCDPISGHVSLFWYQQALGQGPEFLTYFQNEAQLDKSGLPSDRFFAERPEGSVSTLKIQRTQQEDSAVYLCASSSSDRGDEKLFFGSGTQLSVL.

The chain links TRBV18 to TRBJ2-6; the D gene is possibly TRBD2 (5 bases). With 3 bases removed from V and 0 bases from J, the gap between germline ends came to 9 bases. The CDR3 extends over 16 amino acids. Germline V gene lookup returns CDR1 KGHSH and CDR2 LQKENI. CDR3 in DNA: TGTGCCAGCTCACCCGGACTCTTCTCTGGGGCCAACGTCCTGACTTTC. It specifies CASSPGLFSGANVLTF.

The chain joins TRBV19 to TRBJ2-3, with 12 bases identical to TRBD2. CDR1 and CDR2 from the germline V gene are LNHDA and SQIVND (reference sequence). With 6 bases clipped from V and 5 bases from J, the junction kept 9 bases outside the gene matches. The CDR3 has 16 residues. The CDR3 region is CASRPLAGGRLDTQYF. CDR3 in DNA: TGTGCCAGTAGACCCCTAGCGGGGGGGCGGCTAGATACGCAGTATTTT.

The chain couples TRBV20-1 to TRBJ2-5, with unresolved D. The germline gives CDR1 DFQATT, CDR2 SNEGSKA (reference sequence). This CDR3 region has 13 residues. The V end lost 3 bases, the J end lost 4 bases, and 12 bases lay between the germline ends. The CDR3 sequence: CSASTPQRETQYF. CDR3 DNA sequence: TGCAGTGCTAGTACCCCTCAGCGAGAGACCCAGTACTTC.

This clone was observed many times. The V and J genes are TRBV6-2 or TRBV6-3 and TRBJ1-2; possibly TRBD1 for D (6 bases). V gave up 5 bases and J gave up 3 bases, with 13 bases separating them. CDR3 size: 14 residues. CDR1 is MNHEY, CDR2 SVGEGT, per germline. In nucleotides, the CDR3 is TGTGCCAGCAGTCCAGGGGCCCGAGACTATGGCTACACCTTC. Its translation: CASSPGARDYGYTF.

The chain uses TRBV5-1 and TRBJ2-3; 9 bases are shared with TRBD2. This CDR3 is 15 amino acids long. Trimming removed 0 bases from V and 1 base from J; junction bases left unmatched: 0. Germline CDR1 SGHRS, CDR2 YFSETQ. CDR3 amino acids: CASSLGGGGTDTQYF. CDR3 coding DNA: TGCGCCAGCAGCTTGGGCGGGGGGGGCACAGATACGCAGTATTTT.

The rearrangement uses TRBV9 and TRBJ2-5, with 11 nucleotides matching TRBD2. The CDR3 runs to 16 residues. V shed 4 bases, J shed 0 bases, and the junction held 5 bases outside the gene matches. CDR1 and CDR2 (germline): SGDLS, YYNGEE. As DNA, the CDR3 is TGTGCCAGCAGCTTATCACTAGCGGGGGACCAAGAGACCCAGTACTTC. Encoded protein: CASSLSLAGDQETQYF. The full variable domain, completed using reference TRBV9 and TRBJ2-5, is DSGVTQTPKHLITATGQRVTLRCSPRSGDLSVYWYQQSLDQGLQFLIQYYNGEERAKGNILERFSAQQFPDLHSELNLSSLELGDSALYFCASSLSLAGDQETQYFGPGTRLLVL.

This chain links TRBV11-3 with TRBJ2-1, with a weak D call TRBD1 (6 bases). V was cut by 4 bases and J by 3 bases, with 7 bases left in between. The CDR3 spans 13 residues. CDR1 SGHNT and CDR2 YENEEA come from the germline V gene. CDR3 coding DNA: TGTGCCAGCAGCTCAGGGGTCTACAATGAGCAGTTCTTC. This sequence encodes CASSSGVYNEQFF.

The chain recombines TRBV6-5 with TRBJ2-1; D gene uncertain. This CDR3 is 15 amino acids long. V was cut by 5 bases and J by 2 bases, with 13 bases left in between. Germline V gene data show CDR1 as MNHEY and CDR2 as SVGAGI. This CDR3 reads CASSPQAIPYNEQFF. The CDR3 DNA sequence: TGTGCCAGCAGTCCTCAAGCTATACCCTACAATGAGCAGTTCTTC.

This clone was counted only a few times. V and J are TRBV2 and TRBJ1-6; 11 bases align to TRBD1. Trimming took 6 bases from V and 9 from J; bases not matched to a gene: 7. Germline V gene sequence: CDR1 SNHLY, CDR2 FYNNEI. This CDR3 is built from 15 residues. CDR3 sequence (DNA): TGTGCCAGCAGGGGGGACAGGGGGATGGGTTCACCCCTCCACTTT. It specifies CASRGDRGMGSPLHF.

The rearrangement links TRBV19 to TRBJ2-3, with 9 bases aligning to TRBD2. The ends lost 5 bases at V and 2 bases at J; junction bases unmatched: 5. The CDR3 is 15 amino acids. CDR1 is LNHDA and CDR2 is SQIVND in the germline V gene (reference sequence). CDR3 DNA sequence: TGTGCCAGTAGTTACCAGCGGGGGGTCACAGATACGCAGTATTTT. Translating it yields CASSYQRGVTDTQYF. The complete variable domain, with remaining parts taken from reference TRBV19 and TRBJ2-3, reads DGGITQSPKYLFRKEGQNVTLSCEQNLNHDAMYWYRQDPGQGLRLIYYSQIVNDFQKGDIAEGYSVSREKKESFPLTVTSAQKNPTAFYLCASSYQRGVTDTQYFGPGTRLTVL.

This chain joins TRBV6-5 and TRBJ2-3, with D perhaps TRBD1 (5 bases). Between the trimmed V and J ends, which lost 8 bases and 4 bases, there was a span of 16 bases. Looked up from germline, CDR1 is MNHEY and CDR2 is SVGAGI. This CDR3 contains 14 residues. The CDR3 region is CASGFSGPPDTQYF. CDR3 nucleotide sequence: TGTGCCAGCGGGTTCTCAGGGCCCCCAGATACGCAGTATTTT.

The rearrangement uses TRBV7-3 and TRBJ2-2; D is uncertain. The CDR3 is 12 residues long. The ends were cut back, 8 bases at V and 5 bases at J, with 9 bases in the middle. CDR1 is SGHTA, CDR2 FQGTGA, per germline. The CDR3 is CASGLRTGELFF. As DNA, the CDR3 is TGTGCCAGCGGTTTACGGACCGGGGAGCTGTTTTTT.

This rearrangement joins TRBV19 to TRBJ1-2; TRBD1 aligns across 8 bases. Per germline, CDR1 LNHDA and CDR2 SQIVND (reference sequence). This CDR3 spans 13 amino acids. Trimming removed 5 bases from V and 5 bases from J; junction bases left unmatched: 4. The CDR3 loop is CASSVRQGYGYTF. CDR3 sequence (DNA): TGTGCCAGTAGTGTCCGACAGGGGTATGGCTACACCTTC.

V gene TRBV5-1 combines with J gene TRBJ2-6; D might be TRBD2 (6 bases). This CDR3 region has 17 residues. Germline loops: CDR1 SGHRS, CDR2 YFSETQ. V was trimmed by 3 bases and J by 0 bases, leaving 13 bases between them. The CDR3 region is CASSSLAGSSGANVLTF. The CDR3 coding sequence is TGCGCCAGCAGCTCCCTGGCGGGGAGCTCTGGGGCCAACGTCCTGACTTTC.

The gene calls are TRBV5-1 and TRBJ2-1, with 13 bases identical to TRBD2. V trimming: 2 bases; J trimming: 4 bases; junction bases outside the gene matches: 3. Germline V gene sequence: CDR1 SGHRS, CDR2 YFSETQ. The CDR3 covers 16 residues. DNA of the CDR3: TGCGCCAGCAGCTTACTAGCGGGGGGGACGTACAATGAGCAGTTCTTC. Amino acid sequence: CASSLLAGGTYNEQFF. Complete variable domain (other parts from reference TRBV5-1 and TRBJ2-1): KAGVTQTPRYLIKTRGQQVTLSCSPISGHRSVSWYQQTPGQGLQFLFEYFSETQRNKGNFPGRFSGRQFSNSRSEMNVSTLELGDSALYLCASSLLAGGTYNEQFFGPGTRLTVL.

The CDR3 here is CASSLNPGGRETQYF. CDR3 bases: TGTGCCAGCAGCTTAAATCCGGGGGGGCGAGAGACCCAGTACTTC. This rearrangement joins TRBV11-2 to TRBJ2-5; TRBD2 matches 8 bases. The CDR3 runs to 15 residues. V lost 2 bases to trimming and J lost 4 bases; unmatched junction nucleotides: 6. Germline V gene sequence: CDR1 SGHAT, CDR2 FQNNGV.

V and J are TRBV30 and TRBJ1-3, with a tentative D call TRBD1 (5 bases). This CDR3 is 12 amino acids long. Germline CDR1 and CDR2: GTSNPN and SVGIG (reference sequence). The germline V and J ends were trimmed by 8 bases and 1 base, with 9 bases remaining between them. The CDR3 sequence is CALGGSGNTIYF. DNA for the CDR3: TGTGCCCTCGGGGGGTCTGGAAACACCATATATTTT. The full variable domain, completed using reference TRBV30 and TRBJ1-3, is SQTIHQWPATLVQPVGSPLSLECTVEGTSNPNLYWYRQAAGRGLQLLFYSVGIGQISSEVPQNLSASRPQDRQFILSSKKLLLSDSGFYLCALGGSGNTIYFGEGSWLTVV.

The V call is TRBV7-2, the J call TRBJ2-7; 8 bases fit TRBD1. The germline CDR1 and CDR2 sequences are SGHTA and FQGNSA. The length of the CDR3 is 13 residues. Trimming removed 3 bases from V and 4 bases from J; junction bases left unmatched: 2. CDR3 sequence reads: CASSFRGLYEQYF. DNA of the CDR3: TGTGCCAGCAGCTTCAGGGGGCTGTACGAGCAGTACTTC.

This clone was observed a few times. The J gene is TRBJ1-3, the V gene TRBV3-1 (or the pseudogene TRBV3-2), with a weak D call TRBD1 (5 bases). The CDR3 has 14 amino acids. V was cut by 5 bases and J by 4 bases, with 12 bases left in between. Germline CDR1 and CDR2: LGHDT and YNNKEL (reference sequence). The CDR3 DNA reads as TGTGCCAGCAGCGACAGAACAAGGGGAAACACCATATATTTT. Residues: CASSDRTRGNTIYF.

This clone has only one observation. The gene calls are TRBV7-2 and TRBJ1-2; 7 nucleotides match TRBD1. V lost 1 base, J lost 4 bases, and 9 bases stayed unmatched. The CDR3 has 16 amino acids. Germline V CDR1 and CDR2: SGHTA, FQGNSA. The CDR3 coding sequence is TGTGCCAGCAGCTTAGGGCTTGTCAGGGGGATCTATGGCTACACCTTC. Protein sequence: CASSLGLVRGIYGYTF.

This clone has just one count. The chain is built from TRBV7-3 and TRBJ2-3; 8 bases are shared with TRBD2. CDR1 and CDR2 from the germline V gene are SGHTA and FQGTGA. This CDR3 has 15 amino acids. V lost 3 bases and J lost 6; bases outside the gene matches: 8. The CDR3, as DNA: TGTGCCAGCAGCTTCGAGCGGGGGCCGGGGGATACGCAGTATTTT. Translating it yields CASSFERGPGDTQYF.

The chain has TRBV7-9 and TRBJ2-5; D remains ambiguous. The germline gives CDR1 SEHNR, CDR2 FQNEAQ (reference sequence). V shed 5 bases and J shed 3 bases, with 16 bases lying between them. CDR3 length: 15 amino acids. DNA of the CDR3: TGTGCCAGCAGCCATGCACGAGGCCATGAAGAGACCCAGTACTTC. Its protein product is CASSHARGHEETQYF.

The rearrangement links TRBV5-1 to TRBJ1-1, with D possibly TRBD1 on 5 matching bases. Germline V gene data show CDR1 as SGHRS and CDR2 as YFSETQ. CDR3 length: 18 amino acids. V was cut by 0 bases and J by 1 base, with 19 bases left in between. The CDR3 protein is CASSLGRQGRLKNTEAFF. The CDR3 nucleotides are TGCGCCAGCAGCTTGGGGCGGCAGGGTCGGCTAAAGAACACTGAAGCTTTCTTT.

This chain joins TRBV7-2 and TRBJ2-1; 12 nucleotides line up with TRBD2. The CDR3 loop spans 14 amino acids. V gave up 5 bases and J gave up 7 bases; unmatched junction bases: 3. The germline V gene has CDR1 SGHTA and CDR2 FQGNSA. The CDR3 region is CASSLGLAGNEQFF. CDR3 coding DNA: TGTGCCAGCAGCCTGGGACTAGCGGGTAATGAGCAGTTCTTC.

V gene TRBV7-8 combines with J gene TRBJ2-5; TRBD2 aligns across 8 bases. The germline gives CDR1 SGHVS, CDR2 FQNEAQ. V lost 8 bases and J lost 0; bases outside the gene matches: 5. The CDR3 covers 14 residues. CDR3 in DNA: TGTGCCAGCTCTCGGGGGGGGTACCAAGAGACCCAGTACTTC. Its translation is CASSRGGYQETQYF.

This chain joins TRBV21-1 and TRBJ2-7; the table's D gene call, TRBD1, was not cross checked with the DNA. TRBV21-1 has pseudogene status. This CDR3 is built from 19 residues. In nucleotides, the CDR3 is TGTGCCAGCAGCAAATCACAGGGACAGGGTTGCCCTAAGGCCTACGAGCAGTACTTC. Its protein product is CASSKSQGQGCPKAYEQYF.

This clone has only a few counts. V gene TRBV27 combines with J gene TRBJ2-6; TRBD2 might be the D (6 bases). The germline V gene encodes CDR1 MNHEY and CDR2 SMNVEV (reference sequence). The CDR3 has 17 residues. The V and J ends lost 5 bases and 1 base respectively, with 15 bases between them. CDR3 amino acids: CASSPPRGTSGANVLTF. Here the CDR3 DNA reads TGTGCCAGCAGTCCCCCTCGAGGGACTTCTGGGGCCAACGTCCTGACTTTC.

A note on this clone: Different DNA sequences within this sample yield the same CDR3. This chain links TRBV3-1 (or the pseudogene TRBV3-2) with TRBJ2-7, with D tentatively TRBD2 (5 bases). Germline-derived CDR1 and CDR2 are LGHDT and YNNKEL (reference sequence). V lost 0 bases and J lost 6, with 15 bases in between. The CDR3 is 15 residues long. CDR3 in amino acids: CASSQDVRGVGEQYF. For the CDR3, the DNA is TGTGCCAGCAGCCAAGATGTCCGGGGAGTGGGCGAGCAGTACTTC.